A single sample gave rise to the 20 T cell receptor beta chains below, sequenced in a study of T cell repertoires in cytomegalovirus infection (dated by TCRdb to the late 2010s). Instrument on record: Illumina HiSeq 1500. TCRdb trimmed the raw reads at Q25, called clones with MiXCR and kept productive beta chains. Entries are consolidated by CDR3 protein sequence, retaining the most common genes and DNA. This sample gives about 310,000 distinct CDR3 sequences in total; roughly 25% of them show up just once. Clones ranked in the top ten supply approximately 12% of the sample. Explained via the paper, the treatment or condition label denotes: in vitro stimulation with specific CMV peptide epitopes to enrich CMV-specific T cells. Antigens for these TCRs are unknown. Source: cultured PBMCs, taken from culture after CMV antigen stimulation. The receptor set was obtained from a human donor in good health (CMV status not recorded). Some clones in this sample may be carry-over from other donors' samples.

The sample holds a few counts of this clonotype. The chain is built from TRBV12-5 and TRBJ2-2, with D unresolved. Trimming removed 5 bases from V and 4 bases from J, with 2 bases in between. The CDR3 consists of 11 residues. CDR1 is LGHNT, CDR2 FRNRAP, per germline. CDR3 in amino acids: CASGTTGELFF. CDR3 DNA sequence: TGTGCTAGTGGTACCACCGGGGAGCTGTTTTTT.

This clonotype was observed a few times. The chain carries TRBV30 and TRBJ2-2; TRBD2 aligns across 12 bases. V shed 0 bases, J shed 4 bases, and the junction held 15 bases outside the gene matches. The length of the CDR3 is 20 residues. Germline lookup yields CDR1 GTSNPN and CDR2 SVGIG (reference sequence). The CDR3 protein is CAWSVVGRLAGGPGTGELFF. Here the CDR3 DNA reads TGTGCCTGGAGTGTTGTGGGCCGGCTAGCGGGAGGGCCCGGCACCGGGGAGCTGTTTTTT. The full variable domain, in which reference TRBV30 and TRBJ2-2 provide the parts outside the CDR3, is SQTIHQWPATLVQPVGSPLSLECTVEGTSNPNLYWYRQAAGRGLQLLFYSVGIGQISSEVPQNLSASRPQDRQFILSSKKLLLSDSGFYLCAWSVVGRLAGGPGTGELFFGEGSRLTVL.

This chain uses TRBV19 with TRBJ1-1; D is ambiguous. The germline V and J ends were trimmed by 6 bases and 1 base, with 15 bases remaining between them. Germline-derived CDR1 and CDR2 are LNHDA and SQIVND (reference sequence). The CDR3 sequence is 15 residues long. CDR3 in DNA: TGTGCCAGTAGCCCTGGAAGGAGCCCGAACACTGAAGCTTTCTTT. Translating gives CASSPGRSPNTEAFF.

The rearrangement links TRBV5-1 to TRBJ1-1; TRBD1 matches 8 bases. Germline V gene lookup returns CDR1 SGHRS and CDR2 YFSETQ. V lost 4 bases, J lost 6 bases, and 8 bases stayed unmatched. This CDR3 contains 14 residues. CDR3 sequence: CASSPADRGAEAFF. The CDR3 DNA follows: TGCGCCAGCAGCCCGGCCGACAGGGGCGCTGAAGCTTTCTTT. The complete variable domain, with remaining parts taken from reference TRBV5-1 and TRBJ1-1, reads KAGVTQTPRYLIKTRGQQVTLSCSPISGHRSVSWYQQTPGQGLQFLFEYFSETQRNKGNFPGRFSGRQFSNSRSEMNVSTLELGDSALYLCASSPADRGAEAFFGQGTRLTVV.

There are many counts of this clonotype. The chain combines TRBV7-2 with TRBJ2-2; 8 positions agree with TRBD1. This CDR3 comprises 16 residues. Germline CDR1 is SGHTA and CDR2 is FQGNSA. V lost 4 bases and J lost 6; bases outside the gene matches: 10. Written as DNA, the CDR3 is TGTGCCAGCAGCTATCGGACAGGGCCCTCGGCCGGGGAGCTGTTTTTT. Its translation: CASSYRTGPSAGELFF.

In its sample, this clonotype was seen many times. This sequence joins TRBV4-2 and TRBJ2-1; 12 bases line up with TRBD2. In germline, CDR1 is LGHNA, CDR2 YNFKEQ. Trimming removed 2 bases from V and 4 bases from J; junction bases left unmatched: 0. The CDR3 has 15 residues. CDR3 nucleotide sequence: TGTGCCAGCAGCCAAACTAGCGGGGGGTACAATGAGCAGTTCTTC. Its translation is CASSQTSGGYNEQFF.

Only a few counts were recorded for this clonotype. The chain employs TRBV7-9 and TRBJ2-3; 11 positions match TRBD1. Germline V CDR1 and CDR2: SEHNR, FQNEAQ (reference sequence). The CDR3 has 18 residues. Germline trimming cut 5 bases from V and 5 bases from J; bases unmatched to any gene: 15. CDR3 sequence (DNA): TGTGCCAGCAGCCCTAGAGCCGGACAGGGGGCGCCCCTAGATACGCAGTATTTT. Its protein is CASSPRAGQGAPLDTQYF.

CDR3 sequence (DNA): TGTGCCAGCAGCTTTGGTTTTTCGGGAGGCCTAAACAATGAGCAGTTCTTC. Translating gives CASSFGFSGGLNNEQFF. V is TRBV7-9 and J is TRBJ2-1; the match to TRBD2 covers 7 bases. The germline CDR1 and CDR2 sequences are SEHNR and FQNEAQ (reference sequence). The CDR3 is 17 amino acids. Trimming at V came to 3 bases and at J to 5 bases, leaving 13 bases not matched to a gene.

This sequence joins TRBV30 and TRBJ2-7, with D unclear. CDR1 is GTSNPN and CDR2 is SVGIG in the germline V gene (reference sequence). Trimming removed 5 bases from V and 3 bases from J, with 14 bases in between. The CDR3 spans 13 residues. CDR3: CAWGFGSNYEQYF. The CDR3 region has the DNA TGTGCCTGGGGGTTTGGATCGAACTACGAGCAGTACTTC.

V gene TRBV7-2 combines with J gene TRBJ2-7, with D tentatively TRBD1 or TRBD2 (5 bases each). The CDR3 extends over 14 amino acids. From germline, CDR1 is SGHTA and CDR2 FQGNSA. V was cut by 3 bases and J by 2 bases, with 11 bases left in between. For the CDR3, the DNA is TGTGCCAGCAGCTTGGGGACGGCGACCTACGAGCAGTACTTC. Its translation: CASSLGTATYEQYF.

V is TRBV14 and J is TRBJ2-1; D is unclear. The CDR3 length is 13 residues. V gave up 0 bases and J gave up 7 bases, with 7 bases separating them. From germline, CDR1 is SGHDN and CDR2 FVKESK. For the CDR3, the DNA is TGTGCCAGCAGCCAAGAAAAACAGAATGAGCAGTTCTTC. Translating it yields CASSQEKQNEQFF.

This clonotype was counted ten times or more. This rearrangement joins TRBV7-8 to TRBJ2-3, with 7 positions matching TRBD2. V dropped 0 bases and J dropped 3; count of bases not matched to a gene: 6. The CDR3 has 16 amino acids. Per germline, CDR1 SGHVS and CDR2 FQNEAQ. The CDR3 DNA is TGTGCCAGCAGCTTAGCGGCTAGCGGAGCGACAGATACGCAGTATTTT. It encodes CASSLAASGATDTQYF.

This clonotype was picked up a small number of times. The CDR3 here is CSANRESKNIQYF. The CDR3 region has the DNA TGCAGTGCTAACCGGGAGTCCAAAAACATTCAGTACTTC. The chain carries TRBV20-1 and TRBJ2-4; possible D gene TRBD2, 6 bases. The CDR3 length is 13 residues. Deletions cut 4 bases from V and 2 bases from J, with 9 bases between. Germline lookup yields CDR1 DFQATT and CDR2 SNEGSKA (reference sequence).

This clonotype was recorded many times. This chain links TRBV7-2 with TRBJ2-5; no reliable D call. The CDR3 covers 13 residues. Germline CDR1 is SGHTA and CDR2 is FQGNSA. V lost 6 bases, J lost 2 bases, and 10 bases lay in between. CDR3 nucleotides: TGTGCCAGCAGAGTGGCACCTCAAGAGACCCAGTACTTC. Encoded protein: CASRVAPQETQYF.

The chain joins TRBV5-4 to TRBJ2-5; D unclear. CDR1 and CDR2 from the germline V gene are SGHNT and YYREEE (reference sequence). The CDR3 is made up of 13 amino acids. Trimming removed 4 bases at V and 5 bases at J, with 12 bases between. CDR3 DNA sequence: TGTGCCAGCAGCACGTCGGCTGAGGAGACCCAGTACTTC. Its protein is CASSTSAEETQYF.

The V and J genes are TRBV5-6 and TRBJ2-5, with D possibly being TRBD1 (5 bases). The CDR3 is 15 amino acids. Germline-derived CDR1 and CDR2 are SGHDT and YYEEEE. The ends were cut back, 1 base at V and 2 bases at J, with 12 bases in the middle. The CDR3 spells CASSLRPGLQETQYF. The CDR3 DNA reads TGTGCCAGCAGCTTGAGGCCAGGGCTACAAGAGACCCAGTACTTC.

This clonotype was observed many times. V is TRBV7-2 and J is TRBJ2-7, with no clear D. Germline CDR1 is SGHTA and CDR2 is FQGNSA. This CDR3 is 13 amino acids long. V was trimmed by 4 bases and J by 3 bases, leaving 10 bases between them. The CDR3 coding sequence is TGTGCCAGCAGCTCCCTCCCTTTCTACGAGCAGTACGTC. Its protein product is CASSSLPFYEQYV.

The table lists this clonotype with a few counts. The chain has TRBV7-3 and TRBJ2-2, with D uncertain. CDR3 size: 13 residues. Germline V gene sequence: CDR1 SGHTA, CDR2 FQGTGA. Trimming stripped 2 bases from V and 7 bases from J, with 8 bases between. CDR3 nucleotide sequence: TGTGCCAGCAGCTTATTTTTGGACGGGGAGCTGTTTTTT. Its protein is CASSLFLDGELFF.

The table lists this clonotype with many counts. CDR3 loop: CASSLLRILAGGSYNEQFF. CDR3 in DNA: TGTGCCAGCAGCTTATTACGAATACTAGCGGGGGGGTCCTACAATGAGCAGTTCTTC. This sequence joins TRBV7-8 and TRBJ2-1; TRBD2 agrees at 13 bases. Germline values: CDR1 SGHVS, CDR2 FQNEAQ. The CDR3 runs 19 residues. J gave up 1 base and V 2 bases, and 8 bases lay outside the gene matches.

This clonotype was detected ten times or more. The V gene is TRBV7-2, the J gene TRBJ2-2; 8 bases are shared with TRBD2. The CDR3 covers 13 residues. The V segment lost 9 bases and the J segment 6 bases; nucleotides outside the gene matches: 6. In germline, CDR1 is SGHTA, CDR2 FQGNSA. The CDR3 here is CASGREGSGELFF. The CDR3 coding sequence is TGTGCCAGTGGTCGGGAGGGATCCGGGGAGCTGTTTTTT.